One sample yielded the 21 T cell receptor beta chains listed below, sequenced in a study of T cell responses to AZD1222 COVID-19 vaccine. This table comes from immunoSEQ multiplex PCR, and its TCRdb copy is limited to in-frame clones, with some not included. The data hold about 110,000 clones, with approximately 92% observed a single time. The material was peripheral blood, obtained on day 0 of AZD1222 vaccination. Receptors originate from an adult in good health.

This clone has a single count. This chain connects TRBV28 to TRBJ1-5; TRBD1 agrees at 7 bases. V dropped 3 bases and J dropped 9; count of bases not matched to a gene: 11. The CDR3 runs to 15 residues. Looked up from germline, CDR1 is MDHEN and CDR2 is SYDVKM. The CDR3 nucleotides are TGTGCCAGCAGTTTTGAGGGGGCAGATTATCGGCCCCAGCATTTT. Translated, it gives CASSFEGADYRPQHF.

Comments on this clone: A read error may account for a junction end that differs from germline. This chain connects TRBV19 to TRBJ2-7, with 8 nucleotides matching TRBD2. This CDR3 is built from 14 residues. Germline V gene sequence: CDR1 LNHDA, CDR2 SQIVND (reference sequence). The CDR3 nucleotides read TGTGCCAGTAGGGCGGGAGGCCACTCCTACGGGCAGTACTTC. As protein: CASRAGGHSYGQYF.

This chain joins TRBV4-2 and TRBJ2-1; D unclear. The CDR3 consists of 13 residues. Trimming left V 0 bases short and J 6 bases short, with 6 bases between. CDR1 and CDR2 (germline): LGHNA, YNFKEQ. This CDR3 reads CASSQDLGNEQFF. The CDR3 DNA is TGTGCCAGCAGCCAAGATTTGGGCAATGAGCAGTTCTTC.

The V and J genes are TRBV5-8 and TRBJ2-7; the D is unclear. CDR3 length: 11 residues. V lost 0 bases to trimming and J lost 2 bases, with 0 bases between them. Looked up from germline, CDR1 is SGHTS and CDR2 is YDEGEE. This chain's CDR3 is CASSLAYEQYF. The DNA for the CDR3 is TGTGCCAGCAGCTTGGCCTACGAGCAGTACTTC.

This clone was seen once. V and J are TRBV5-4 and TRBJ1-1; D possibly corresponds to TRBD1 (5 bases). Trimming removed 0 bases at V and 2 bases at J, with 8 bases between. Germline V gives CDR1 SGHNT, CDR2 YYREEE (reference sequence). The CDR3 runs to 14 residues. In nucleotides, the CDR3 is TGTGCCAGCAGCTTGGGGGGGGATAACACTGAAGCTTTCTTT. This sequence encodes CASSLGGDNTEAFF. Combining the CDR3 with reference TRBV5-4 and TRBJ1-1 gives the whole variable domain ETGVTQSPTHLIKTRGQQVTLRCSSQSGHNTVSWYQQALGQGPQFIFQYYREEENGRGNFPPRFSGLQFPNYSSELNVNALELDDSALYLCASSLGGDNTEAFFGQGTRLTVV.

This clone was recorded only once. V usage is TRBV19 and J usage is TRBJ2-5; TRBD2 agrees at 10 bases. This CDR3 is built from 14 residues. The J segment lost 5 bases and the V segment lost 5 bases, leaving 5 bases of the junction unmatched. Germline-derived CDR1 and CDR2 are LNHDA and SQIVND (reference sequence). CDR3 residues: CASSGSGGAETQYF. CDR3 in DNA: TGTGCCAGTAGTGGGAGCGGGGGGGCGGAGACCCAGTACTTC.

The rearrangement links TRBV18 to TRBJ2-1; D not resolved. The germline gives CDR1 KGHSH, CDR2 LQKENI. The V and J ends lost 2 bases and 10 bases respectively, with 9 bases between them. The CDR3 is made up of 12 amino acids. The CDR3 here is CASSPVVGEQFF. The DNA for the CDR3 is TGTGCCAGCTCACCAGTGGTGGGAGAGCAGTTCTTC.

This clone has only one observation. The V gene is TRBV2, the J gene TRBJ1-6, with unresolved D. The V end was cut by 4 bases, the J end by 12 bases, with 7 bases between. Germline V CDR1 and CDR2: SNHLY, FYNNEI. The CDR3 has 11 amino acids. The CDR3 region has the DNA TGTGCCAGCAGTGGGGCCCTACCCCTCCACTTT. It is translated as CASSGALPLHF.

The CDR3 region has the DNA TGTGCCAGCAGTGCAGGACAGGGGGCGCGTGGCTACACCTTC. The encoded protein is CASSAGQGARGYTF. This chain links TRBV27 with TRBJ1-2; 11 nucleotides line up with TRBD1. The germline gives CDR1 MNHEY, CDR2 SMNVEV (reference sequence). There are 14 residues in the CDR3. The J segment lost 7 bases and the V segment lost 5 bases, leaving 6 bases of the junction unmatched.

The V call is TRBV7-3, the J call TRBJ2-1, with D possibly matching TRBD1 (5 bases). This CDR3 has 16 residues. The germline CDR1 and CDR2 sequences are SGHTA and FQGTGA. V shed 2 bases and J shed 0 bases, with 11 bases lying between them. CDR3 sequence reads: CASSLLRDSSYNEQFF. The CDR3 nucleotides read TGTGCCAGCAGCTTACTGAGAGACAGCTCCTACAATGAGCAGTTCTTC.

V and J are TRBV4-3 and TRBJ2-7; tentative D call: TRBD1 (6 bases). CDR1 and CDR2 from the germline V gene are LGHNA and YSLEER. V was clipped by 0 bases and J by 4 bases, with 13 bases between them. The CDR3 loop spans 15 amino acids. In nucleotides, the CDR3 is TGCGCCAGCAGCCAAGAGTGGCAGGGGATGTACGAGCAGTACTTC. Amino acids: CASSQEWQGMYEQYF.

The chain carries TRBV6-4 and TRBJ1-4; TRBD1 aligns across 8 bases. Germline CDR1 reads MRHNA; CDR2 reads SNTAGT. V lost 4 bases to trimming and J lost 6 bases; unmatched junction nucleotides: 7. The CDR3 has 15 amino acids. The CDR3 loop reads CASSANGQGYEKLFF. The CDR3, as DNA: TGTGCCAGCAGTGCCAACGGACAGGGATATGAAAAACTGTTTTTT.

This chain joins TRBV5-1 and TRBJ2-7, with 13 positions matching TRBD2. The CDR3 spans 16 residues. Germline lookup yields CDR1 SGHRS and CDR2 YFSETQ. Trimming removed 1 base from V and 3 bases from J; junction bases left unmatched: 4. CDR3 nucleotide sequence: TGCGCCAGCAGCTTGACCTGGACTAGCGGGAGCTACGAGCAGTACTTC. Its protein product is CASSLTWTSGSYEQYF.

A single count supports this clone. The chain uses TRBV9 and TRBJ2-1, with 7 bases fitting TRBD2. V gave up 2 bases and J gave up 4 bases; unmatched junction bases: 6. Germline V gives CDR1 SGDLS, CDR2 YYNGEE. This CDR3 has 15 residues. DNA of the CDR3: TGTGCCAGCAGCGTCGGCGGGACTACATACAATGAGCAGTTCTTC. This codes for CASSVGGTTYNEQFF.

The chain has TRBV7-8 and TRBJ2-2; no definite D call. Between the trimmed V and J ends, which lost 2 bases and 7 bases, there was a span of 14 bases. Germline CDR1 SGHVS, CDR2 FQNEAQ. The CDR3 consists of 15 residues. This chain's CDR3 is CASSLISALLGELFF. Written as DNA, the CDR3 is TGTGCCAGCAGCTTAATCTCGGCCCTCCTCGGGGAGCTGTTTTTT.

The CDR3: CASRTPGGGYTF. In DNA, the CDR3 is TGTGCCAGCAGAACTCCTGGGGGTGGCTACACCTTC. This rearrangement joins TRBV5-5 to TRBJ1-2; tentative D call: TRBD1 (5 bases). V shed 5 bases and J shed 7 bases, with 12 bases lying between them. The germline CDR1 and CDR2 sequences are SGHKS and YYEKEE (reference sequence). This CDR3 comprises 12 residues.

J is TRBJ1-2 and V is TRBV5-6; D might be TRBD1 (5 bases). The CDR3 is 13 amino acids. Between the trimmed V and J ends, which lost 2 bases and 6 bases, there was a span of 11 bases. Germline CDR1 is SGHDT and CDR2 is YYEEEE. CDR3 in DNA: TGTGCCAGCAGCTTACGGGGGAGCAATGGCTACACCTTC. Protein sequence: CASSLRGSNGYTF.

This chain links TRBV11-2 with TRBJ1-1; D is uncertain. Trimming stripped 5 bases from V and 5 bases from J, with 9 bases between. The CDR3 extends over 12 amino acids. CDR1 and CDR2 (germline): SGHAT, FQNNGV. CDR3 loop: CASSRQRTEAFF. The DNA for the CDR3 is TGTGCCAGCAGCCGCCAAAGAACTGAAGCTTTCTTT.

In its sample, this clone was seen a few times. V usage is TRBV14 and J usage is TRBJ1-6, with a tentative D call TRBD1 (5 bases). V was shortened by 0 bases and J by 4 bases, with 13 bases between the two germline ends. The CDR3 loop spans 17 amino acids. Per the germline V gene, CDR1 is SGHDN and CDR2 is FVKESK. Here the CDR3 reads CASSQEGGAGYNSPLHF. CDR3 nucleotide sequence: TGTGCCAGCAGCCAAGAAGGAGGAGCAGGGTATAATTCACCCCTCCACTTT.

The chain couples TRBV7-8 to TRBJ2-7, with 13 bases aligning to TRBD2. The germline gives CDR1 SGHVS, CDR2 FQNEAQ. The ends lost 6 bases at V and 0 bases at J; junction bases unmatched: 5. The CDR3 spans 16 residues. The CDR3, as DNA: TGTGCCAGCAGAGGGACTAGCGGGGCAGTCTCCTACGAGCAGTACTTC. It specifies CASRGTSGAVSYEQYF.

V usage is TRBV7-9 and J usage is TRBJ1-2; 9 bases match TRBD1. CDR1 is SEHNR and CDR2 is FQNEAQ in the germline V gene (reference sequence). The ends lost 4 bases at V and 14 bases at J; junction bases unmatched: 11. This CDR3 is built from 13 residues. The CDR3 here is CASSSLRGTGQTF. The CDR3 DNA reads TGTGCCAGCAGCTCCCTGAGAGGGACAGGGCAAACCTTC.